This T cell receptor beta chain appears in the sequencing data of a study of cytotoxic CD8 clonotypes in ibrutinib-treated CLL. Study-wide context: Among responders, roughly 24 were partial and 2 complete; after median roughly 70 months, 14 stayed remitted and approximately 12 progressed. Productive templates per sample averaged approximately 240,000; productive rearrangements, some 99,000.

Between the trimmed V and J ends, which lost 1 base and 6 bases, there was a span of 13 bases. This CDR3 has 13 amino acids. CDR1 and CDR2 (germline): SQVTM, ANQGSEA. TCRdb's copy holds only in-frame clones and misses some; the assay was immunoSEQ multiplex PCR. Altogether 130,000 to 150,000 clones are present, roughly three quarters being singletons, with the ten largest covering 9.5% to 15%. The origin of this receptor is a human donor with chronic lymphocytic leukemia. V and J are TRBV29-1 and TRBJ2-7; D not certain. The source was PBMCs, collected after 12 months of ibrutinib treatment. The CDR3 DNA sequence: TGCAGCGTTGAAGGACACAGTGGGCCCGAGCAGTACTTC. Residues: CSVEGHSGPEQYF.